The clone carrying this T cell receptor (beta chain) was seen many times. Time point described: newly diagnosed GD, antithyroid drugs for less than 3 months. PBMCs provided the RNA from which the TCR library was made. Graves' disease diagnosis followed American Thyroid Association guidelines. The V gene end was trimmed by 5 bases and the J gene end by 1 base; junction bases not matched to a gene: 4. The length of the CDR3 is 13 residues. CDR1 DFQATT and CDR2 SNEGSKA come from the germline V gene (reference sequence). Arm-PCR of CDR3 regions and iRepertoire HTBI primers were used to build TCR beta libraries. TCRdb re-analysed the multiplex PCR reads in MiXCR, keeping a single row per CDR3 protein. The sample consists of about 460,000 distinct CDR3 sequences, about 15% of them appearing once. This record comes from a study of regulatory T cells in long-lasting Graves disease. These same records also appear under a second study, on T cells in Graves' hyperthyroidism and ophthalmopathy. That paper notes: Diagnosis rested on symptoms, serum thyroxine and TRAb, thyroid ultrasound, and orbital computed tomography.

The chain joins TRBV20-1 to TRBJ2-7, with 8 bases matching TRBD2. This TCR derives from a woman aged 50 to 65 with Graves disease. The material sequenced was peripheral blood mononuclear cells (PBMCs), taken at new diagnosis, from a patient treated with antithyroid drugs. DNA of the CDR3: TGCAGTGCTCAGCGGGAGTCATCCTACGAGCAGTACTTC. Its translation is CSAQRESSYEQYF.